Listed here are 30 T cell receptor beta chains from one sample, sequenced in a study of PD-L1 blockade in urothelial cancer. Here immunoSEQ multiplex PCR was the method, and the copy in TCRdb shows in-frame clones only, minus some. The sample has 35,000 to 40,000 clones; about a third are singletons. The sample in question was tumor tissue, obtained before atezolizumab (anti-PD-L1) treatment. The receptors derive from a man in his fifties or sixties with urothelial cancer.

This clone was recorded a few times. This chain links TRBV19 with TRBJ1-3; D may be TRBD1 (6 bases). CDR1 is LNHDA, CDR2 SQIVND, per germline (reference sequence). This CDR3 has 15 residues. V was pared by 3 bases and J by 2 bases, with 11 bases between. CDR3 nucleotides: TGTGCCAGTAGTATTGGGGGGGCGACTGGAAACACCATATATTTT. Protein sequence: CASSIGGATGNTIYF.

There are a few counts of this clone. J is TRBJ2-5 and V is TRBV6-8, with 8 nucleotides matching TRBD2. The V gene's germline CDR1 is MNHGY and CDR2 SAAAGT. The CDR3 is 17 residues long. J was trimmed by 3 bases and V by 0 bases; bases with no gene match: 9. In DNA, the CDR3 is TGTGCCAGCAGTTACTCTTCGCGGGGGGCGACGGAAGAGACCCAGTACTTC. Its translation is CASSYSSRGATEETQYF.

This chain connects TRBV29-1 to TRBJ2-5; D ambiguous. The CDR3 consists of 12 residues. Germline CDR1 is SQVTM and CDR2 is ANQGSEA. V lost 4 bases and J 5 bases, leaving 11 bases between the germline ends. CDR3 region: CSVAGGRETQYF. CDR3 in DNA: TGCAGCGTTGCGGGTGGCAGGGAGACCCAGTACTTC.

The V gene is TRBV6-8, the J gene TRBJ2-7; 8 bases are a match to TRBD1. CDR1 MNHGY and CDR2 SAAAGT come from the germline V gene. Losses at the gene ends were 0 bases for V and 3 bases for J; bases not matched to a gene: 10. This CDR3 contains 17 residues. The CDR3 DNA reads TGTGCCAGCAGTTACTCCACCAGGACAGGGAACGGCTACGAGCAGTACTTC. Amino acids: CASSYSTRTGNGYEQYF.

This clone was counted a single time. J is TRBJ2-1 and V is TRBV29-1; 7 nucleotides align to TRBD1. The CDR3 spans 16 residues. Germline loops: CDR1 SQVTM, CDR2 ANQGSEA. The J segment lost 6 bases and the V segment lost 6 bases, leaving 17 bases of the junction unmatched. The CDR3: CSVVKADRPLFNEQFF. The CDR3 DNA is TGCAGCGTGGTTAAAGCGGACAGGCCTCTCTTCAATGAGCAGTTCTTC.

This clone has a single count. V gene TRBV29-1 combines with J gene TRBJ1-4, with D possibly matching TRBD1 (6 bases). Germline V gives CDR1 SQVTM, CDR2 ANQGSEA. Trimming stripped 7 bases from V and 1 base from J, with 7 bases between. The CDR3 loop spans 12 amino acids. The DNA for the CDR3 is TGCAGCGGCAGGGGAACTAATGAAAAACTGTTTTTT. Protein: CSGRGTNEKLFF.

The genes are TRBV18 and TRBJ2-6, with D perhaps being TRBD1 or TRBD2 (5 bases each). This CDR3 comprises 16 residues. V shed 0 bases and J shed 2 bases, with 8 bases lying between them. CDR1 is KGHSH, CDR2 LQKENI, per germline. The CDR3 bases are TGTGCCAGCTCACCACCTCGAGGGGCTGGGGCCAACGTCCTGACTTTC. It codes for CASSPPRGAGANVLTF. The complete variable domain, with remaining parts taken from reference TRBV18 and TRBJ2-6, reads NAGVMQNPRHLVRRRGQEARLRCSPMKGHSHVYWYRQLPEEGLKFMVYLQKENIIDESGMPKERFSAEFPKEGPSILRIQQVVRGDSAAYFCASSPPRGAGANVLTFGAGSRLTVL.

V and J are TRBV6-8 and TRBJ1-3; a possible D gene is TRBD1 (5 bases). This CDR3 region has 15 residues. In germline, CDR1 is MNHGY, CDR2 SAAAGT. V dropped 2 bases and J dropped 4 bases, with 12 bases sitting between them. The CDR3 reads CASSYRGGGGNTIYF. The CDR3 DNA is TGTGCCAGCAGTTACAGGGGTGGTGGAGGAAACACCATATATTTT.

V usage is TRBV11-3 and J usage is TRBJ1-1; no reliable D call. Germline loops: CDR1 SGHNT, CDR2 YENEEA. The CDR3 has 14 residues. With 7 bases removed from V and 0 bases from J, the gap between germline ends came to 12 bases. The CDR3: CASMFEGMNTEAFF. CDR3 DNA: TGTGCCAGCATGTTTGAGGGCATGAACACTGAAGCTTTCTTT.

The V gene is TRBV10-1, the J gene TRBJ2-3; D is uncertain. This CDR3 is built from 11 residues. Looked up from germline, CDR1 is WNHNN and CDR2 is SYGVQD (reference sequence). The V gene lost 2 bases and the J gene lost 4 bases, with 1 base spanning the gap. The DNA of the CDR3 is TGCGCCAGCAGTGAGGCAGATACGCAGTATTTT. Its protein is CASSEADTQYF.

V usage is TRBV29-1 and J usage is TRBJ1-6, with 7 bases fitting TRBD1. V lost 6 bases to trimming and J lost 7 bases; unmatched junction nucleotides: 9. The CDR3 spans 14 residues. The germline V gene has CDR1 SQVTM and CDR2 ANQGSEA. CDR3 nucleotide sequence: TGCAGCGTCGCCACCGGGACAGAAAATTCACCCCTCCACTTT. As protein: CSVATGTENSPLHF.

This clone was observed a few times. The chain is built from TRBV6-8 and TRBJ1-6, with D possibly TRBD1 on 6 matching bases. This CDR3 contains 15 residues. The germline V gene has CDR1 MNHGY and CDR2 SAAAGT. V was pared by 7 bases and J by 4 bases, with 14 bases between. CDR3 in amino acids: CASIPPDRYNSPLHF. CDR3 sequence (DNA): TGTGCCAGCATCCCACCGGACAGATATAATTCACCCCTCCACTTT.

In this sample, this clone turned up a few times. The chain uses TRBV5-1 and TRBJ2-7; D may match TRBD1 or TRBD2 (5 bases each). Germline V CDR1 and CDR2: SGHRS, YFSETQ. CDR3 length: 14 residues. V was trimmed by 1 base and J by 3 bases, leaving 11 bases between them. CDR3 in amino acids: CASSLRQGDYEQYF. The DNA of the CDR3 is TGCGCCAGCAGCTTGAGGCAGGGAGACTACGAGCAGTACTTC.

This rearrangement joins TRBV10-3 to TRBJ2-3; D perhaps matches TRBD2 (5 bases). The CDR3 consists of 14 residues. Germline V gene data show CDR1 as ENHRY and CDR2 as SYGVKD. With 6 bases removed from V and 0 bases from J, the gap between germline ends came to 10 bases. CDR3 nucleotide sequence: TGTGCCATCAGCATCCGGGAAAGCACAGATACGCAGTATTTT. Its translation: CAISIRESTDTQYF.

The sample holds a few counts of this clone. The chain joins TRBV27 to TRBJ1-1; D is unresolved. Germline lookup yields CDR1 MNHEY and CDR2 SMNVEV (reference sequence). Trimming left V 6 bases short and J 1 base short, with 12 bases between. CDR3 length: 14 amino acids. The CDR3 nucleotides read TGTGCCAGCAGCCTGGACTGGCAGAACACTGAAGCTTTCTTT. Residues: CASSLDWQNTEAFF.

In this sample, this clone turned up a few times. V and J are TRBV6-8 and TRBJ1-2; TRBD1 aligns across 7 bases. Germline V gives CDR1 MNHGY, CDR2 SAAAGT. V shed 10 bases, J shed 8 bases, and the junction held 10 bases outside the gene matches. The CDR3 is 12 amino acids. CDR3: CAIRGMGGGYTF. The CDR3 DNA is TGTGCCATCAGGGGGATGGGGGGCGGCTACACCTTC.

This clone was detected only a few times. V usage is TRBV19 and J usage is TRBJ1-2, with unresolved D. The length of the CDR3 is 15 residues. CDR1 and CDR2 (germline): LNHDA, SQIVND (reference sequence). The V end lost 4 bases, the J end lost 2 bases, and 14 bases lay between the germline ends. The CDR3 loop is CASSNGEEGNYGYTF. As DNA, the CDR3 is TGTGCCAGTAGTAATGGGGAGGAGGGAAACTATGGCTACACCTTC.

V is TRBV29-1 and J is TRBJ2-1, with 8 bases that match TRBD2. The germline V gene has CDR1 SQVTM and CDR2 ANQGSEA. Germline trimming cut 6 bases from V and 10 bases from J; bases unmatched to any gene: 11. The CDR3 has 13 amino acids. In DNA, the CDR3 is TGCAGCGTATCTACTAGCGGAAAGGGGGAGCAGTTCTTC. Its translation: CSVSTSGKGEQFF.

The rearrangement links TRBV18 to TRBJ2-1, with 7 bases fitting TRBD1. Germline V CDR1 and CDR2: KGHSH, LQKENI. The CDR3 runs to 14 residues. V dropped 6 bases and J dropped 2; count of bases not matched to a gene: 4. Here the CDR3 reads CASSGTAAYNEQFF. CDR3 coding DNA: TGTGCCAGCTCGGGGACAGCGGCCTACAATGAGCAGTTCTTC.

The chain has TRBV19 and TRBJ2-7, with 8 bases lining up with TRBD2. The germline V gene has CDR1 LNHDA and CDR2 SQIVND (reference sequence). This CDR3 spans 15 amino acids. J was trimmed by 2 bases and V by 3 bases; bases with no gene match: 6. CDR3 loop: CASSILSGGPYEQYF. DNA for the CDR3: TGTGCCAGTAGTATTCTCAGCGGGGGCCCCTACGAGCAGTACTTC.

The chain recombines TRBV14 with TRBJ1-2, with TRBD1 matching over 10 bases. The CDR3 spans 15 residues. Losses at the gene ends were 4 bases for V and 7 bases for J; bases not matched to a gene: 9. Germline lookup yields CDR1 SGHDN and CDR2 FVKESK. This chain's CDR3 is CASSLQQTGGRGYTF. In DNA form, the CDR3 reads TGTGCCAGCAGCCTACAACAGACAGGGGGCCGTGGCTACACCTTC.

This clone occurred a few times. The rearrangement uses TRBV18 and TRBJ1-5, with no clear D. The CDR3 runs to 14 residues. Germline loops: CDR1 KGHSH, CDR2 LQKENI. Trimming left V 3 bases short and J 1 base short, with 7 bases between. Here the CDR3 reads CASSPMRSNQPQHF. The CDR3 nucleotides read TGTGCCAGCTCACCTATGAGAAGCAATCAGCCCCAGCATTTT.

This rearrangement joins TRBV11-3 to TRBJ1-2; D is possibly TRBD1 (6 bases). CDR3 length: 14 amino acids. The V end lost 3 bases, the J end lost 8 bases, and 16 bases lay between the germline ends. Germline CDR1 and CDR2: SGHNT and YENEEA. This CDR3 reads CASSLTGGGNGYTF. The CDR3, as DNA: TGTGCCAGCAGCTTGACGGGAGGGGGAAACGGCTACACCTTC.

This clone was detected many times. V and J are TRBV2 and TRBJ2-5; D may be TRBD1 or TRBD2 (6 bases each). Per germline, CDR1 SNHLY and CDR2 FYNNEI. V was shortened by 0 bases and J by 9 bases, with 20 bases between the two germline ends. The CDR3 totals 16 residues. The CDR3 region has the DNA TGTGCCAGCAGTGAAGCGCTTTGGGGGGCGGTTAGGTCCCAGTACTTC. Its protein is CASSEALWGAVRSQYF. The full variable domain, in which reference TRBV2 and TRBJ2-5 provide the parts outside the CDR3, is EPEVTQTPSHQVTQMGQEVILRCVPISNHLYFYWYRQILGQKVEFLVSFYNNEISEKSEIFDDQFSVERPDGSNFTLKIRSTKLEDSAMYFCASSEALWGAVRSQYFGPGTRLLVL.

Ten or more counts support this clone. J is TRBJ2-2 and V is TRBV11-3, with no clear D. Germline V gives CDR1 SGHNT, CDR2 YENEEA. The CDR3 consists of 15 residues. V gave up 4 bases and J gave up 1 base, with 10 bases separating them. The CDR3 region is CASSYATMNTGELFF. The CDR3, as DNA: TGTGCCAGCAGCTATGCGACGATGAACACCGGGGAGCTGTTTTTT.

The sample holds many counts of this clone. This chain connects TRBV6-8 to TRBJ2-1; D might be TRBD2 (6 bases). Between the trimmed V and J ends, which lost 7 bases and 9 bases, there was a span of 19 bases. Germline assignment: CDR1 MNHGY and CDR2 SAAAGT. The CDR3 runs to 14 residues. The CDR3 loop reads CASKHSGLPIEQFF. The CDR3 coding sequence is TGTGCCAGCAAACACTCGGGACTCCCGATTGAGCAGTTCTTC.

The chain has TRBV14 and TRBJ2-7, with no clear D. Germline V gene lookup returns CDR1 SGHDN and CDR2 FVKESK. V lost 3 bases and J lost 3, with 3 bases in between. The CDR3 runs 11 residues. CDR3 nucleotides: TGTGCCAGCAGCCAGTACTACGAGCAGTACTTC. Translation gives CASSQYYEQYF. The variable domain in full, completed from reference TRBV14 and TRBJ2-7, reads EAGVTQFPSHSVIEKGQTVTLRCDPISGHDNLYWYRRVMGKEIKFLLHFVKESKQDESGMPNNRFLAERTGGTYSTLKVQPAELEDSGVYFCASSQYYEQYFGPGTRLTVT.

The gene calls are TRBV19 and TRBJ2-1; D may match TRBD1 or TRBD2 (5 bases each). Germline lookup yields CDR1 LNHDA and CDR2 SQIVND (reference sequence). This CDR3 region has 15 residues. Trimming took off 3 bases at V and 4 bases at J, with 13 bases between the two ends. CDR3 region: CASSINLGDYNEQFF. The CDR3, as DNA: TGTGCCAGTAGTATTAATCTGGGGGATTACAATGAGCAGTTCTTC.

J is TRBJ1-2 and V is TRBV9, with 8 bases lining up with TRBD1. The V and J ends lost 5 bases and 8 bases, in that order; junction bases with no gene match: 14. The CDR3 extends over 15 amino acids. CDR1 SGDLS and CDR2 YYNGEE come from the germline V gene. The CDR3 protein is CASSEVRTGQNGYTF. CDR3 coding DNA: TGTGCCAGCAGTGAAGTACGGACAGGGCAAAACGGCTACACCTTC.

The CDR3 here is CASSVATVGGEQYF. The CDR3 DNA is TGTGCCAGCAGCGTAGCTACCGTGGGAGGCGAGCAGTACTTC. The J gene is TRBJ2-7, the V gene TRBV9; perhaps TRBD2 as D (6 bases). The CDR3 contains 14 residues. CDR1 is SGDLS and CDR2 is YYNGEE in the germline V gene. Trimming removed 0 bases at V and 6 bases at J, with 13 bases between.